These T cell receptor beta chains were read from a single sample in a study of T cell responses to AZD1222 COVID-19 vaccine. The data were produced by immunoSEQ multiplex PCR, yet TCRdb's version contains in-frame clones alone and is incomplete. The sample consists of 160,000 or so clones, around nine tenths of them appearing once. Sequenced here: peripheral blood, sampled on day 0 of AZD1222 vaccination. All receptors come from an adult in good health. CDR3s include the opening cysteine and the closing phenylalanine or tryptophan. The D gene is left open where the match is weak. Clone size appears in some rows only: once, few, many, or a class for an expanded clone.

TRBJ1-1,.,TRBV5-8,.,CASSQKSQPSTEAFF,TGTGCCAGCAGTCAAAAGTCCCAGCCGAGCACTGAAGCTTTCTTT
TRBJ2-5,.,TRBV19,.,CASSIQEQRETQYF,TGTGCCAGTAGTATCCAGGAGCAGCGGGAGACCCAGTACTTC
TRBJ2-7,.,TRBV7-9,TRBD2,CASSLGWATSVSYEQYF,TGTGCCAGCAGCTTAGGTTGGGCGACTAGCGTTTCCTACGAGCAGTACTTC
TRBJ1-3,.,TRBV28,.,CASAGGTVSGNTIYF,TGTGCCAGCGCTGGGGGCACGGTCTCTGGAAACACCATATATTTT
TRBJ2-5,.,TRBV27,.,CASSFRRHHQETQYF,TGTGCCAGCAGTTTTAGGAGACACCATCAAGAGACCCAGTACTTC
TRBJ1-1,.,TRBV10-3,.,CAISGQQNTEAFF,TGTGCCATCAGCGGACAGCAAAACACTGAAGCTTTCTTT
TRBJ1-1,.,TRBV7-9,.,CASNRLGEAFF,TGTGCCAGCAATAGACTTGGTGAAGCTTTCTTT
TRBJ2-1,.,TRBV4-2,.,CASSQDASDYNEQFF,TGTGCCAGCAGCCAAGACGCTAGCGACTACAATGAGCAGTTCTTC
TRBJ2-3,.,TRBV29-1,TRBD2,CSVHSGSSTDTQYF,TGCAGCGTCCATAGCGGGAGTAGCACAGATACGCAGTATTTT
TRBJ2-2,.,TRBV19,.,CASSPRRENTGELFF,TGTGCCAGTAGTCCCCGGCGGGAGAACACCGGGGAGCTGTTTTTT
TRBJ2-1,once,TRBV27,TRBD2,CASSLGAGVAGGPHEQFF,TGTGCCAGCAGTTTGGGGGCTGGGGTAGCGGGAGGGCCCCATGAGCAGTTCTTC
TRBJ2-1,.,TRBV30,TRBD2,CAWSFSGSGSEQFF,TGTGCCTGGAGTTTTAGCGGGAGCGGGTCTGAGCAGTTCTTC
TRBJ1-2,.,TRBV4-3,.,CASSQDGKDGYTF,TGCGCCAGCAGCCAAGATGGGAAGGATGGCTACACCTTC
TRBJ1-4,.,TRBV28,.,CASSPTPLATNEKLFF,TGTGCCAGCAGTCCGACACCCCTTGCAACTAATGAAAAACTGTTTTTT
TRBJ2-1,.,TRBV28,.,CASSPPTRTDNEQFF,TGTGCCAGCAGTCCTCCAACTAGAACAGACAATGAGCAGTTCTTC
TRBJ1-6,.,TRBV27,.,CASSLYQGRSPLHF,TGTGCCAGCAGTTTATATCAGGGGCGTTCACCCCTCCACTTT
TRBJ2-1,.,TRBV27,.,CASSLLTGRLNEQFF,TGTGCCAGCAGTTTATTGACAGGGAGGCTAAATGAGCAGTTCTTC
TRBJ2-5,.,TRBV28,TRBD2,CASSLSSSGSSETQYF,TGTGCCAGCAGTTTGAGTTCTAGCGGGAGTAGTGAGACCCAGTACTTC
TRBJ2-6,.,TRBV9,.,CASSVGLRESGANVLTF,TGTGCCAGCAGCGTGGGGCTACGGGAGTCCGGGGCCAACGTCCTGACTTTC
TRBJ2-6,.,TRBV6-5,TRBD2,CASSYSAGAGANVLTF,TGTGCCAGCAGTTACTCGGCGGGGGCTGGGGCCAACGTCCTGACTTTC
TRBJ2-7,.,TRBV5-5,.,CASSLEVRSSYEQYF,TGTGCCAGCAGCTTGGAGGTTCGAAGCTCCTACGAGCAGTACTTC
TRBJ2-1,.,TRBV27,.,CASSPSAGESPNEQFF,TGTGCCAGCAGTCCGTCGGCAGGGGAGAGCCCCAATGAGCAGTTCTTC
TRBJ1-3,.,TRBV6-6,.,CASSYSGDSGNTIYF,TGTGCCAGCAGTTACTCGGGGGATTCTGGAAACACCATATATTTT
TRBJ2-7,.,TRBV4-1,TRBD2,CASSQAGTSGTYEQYF,TGCGCCAGCAGCCAGGCCGGGACTAGCGGCACATACGAGCAGTACTTC
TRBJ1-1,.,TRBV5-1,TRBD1,CASTRDRVEVFF,TGCGCCAGCACCAGGGACAGGGTGGAGGTTTTCTTT
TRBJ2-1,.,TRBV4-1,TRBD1,CASSWDRNNEQFF,TGCGCCAGCAGCTGGGACAGAAACAATGAGCAGTTCTTC
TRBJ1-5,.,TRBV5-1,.,CASSLDGDSNQPQHF,TGCGCCAGCAGCTTGGACGGAGATAGCAATCAGCCCCAGCATTTT
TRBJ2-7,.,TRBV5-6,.,CASSLVGRTYEQYF,TGTGCCAGCAGCTTGGTGGGCAGAACCTACGAGCAGTACTTC
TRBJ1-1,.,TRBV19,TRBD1,CASSSETGGGTEAFF,TGTGCCAGTAGTAGCGAGACAGGGGGTGGCACTGAAGCTTTCTTT
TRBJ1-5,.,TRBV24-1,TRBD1,CATSDGGQGVNQPQHF,TGTGCCACCAGTGATGGGGGACAGGGAGTTAATCAGCCCCAGCATTTT
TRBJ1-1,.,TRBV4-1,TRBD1,CASSPTGTGFPEAFF,TGCGCCAGCAGCCCCACCGGGACAGGGTTCCCTGAAGCTTTCTTT
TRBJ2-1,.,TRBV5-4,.,CASSSPTGEQFF,TGTGCCAGCAGCTCTCCGACAGGAGAGCAGTTCTTC
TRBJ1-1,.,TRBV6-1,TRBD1,CASSETGWEAFF,TGTGCCAGCAGTGAGACAGGGTGGGAAGCTTTCTTT
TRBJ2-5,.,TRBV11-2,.,CASSPLIAEQETQYF,TGTGCCAGCAGCCCATTGATAGCGGAACAAGAGACCCAGTACTTC
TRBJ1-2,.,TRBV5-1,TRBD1,CASSLGLDRNYGYTF,TGCGCCAGCAGCTTGGGTCTGGACAGGAACTATGGCTACACCTTC
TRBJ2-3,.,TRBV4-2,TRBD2,CASSQESSGATDTQYF,TGTGCCAGCAGCCAAGAGTCTAGCGGGGCTACAGATACGCAGTATTTT
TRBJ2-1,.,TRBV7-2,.,CASSAFLGQGVGEQFF,TGTGCCAGCAGCGCTTTCCTGGGGCAGGGCGTCGGTGAGCAGTTCTTC
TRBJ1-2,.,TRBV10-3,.,CAIRPTENYGYTF,TGTGCCATCAGGCCGACGGAAAACTATGGCTACACCTTC
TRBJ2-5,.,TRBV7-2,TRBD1,CASSSRTGGMLIETQYF,TGTGCCAGCAGCTCCCGGACAGGGGGGATGTTAATAGAGACCCAGTACTTC
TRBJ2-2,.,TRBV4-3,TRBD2,CASSQDPSGSATGELFF,TGCGCCAGCAGCCAAGATCCGAGCGGGAGTGCCACCGGGGAGCTGTTTTTT
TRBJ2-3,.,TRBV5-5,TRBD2,CASSLEAGADTQYF,TGTGCCAGCAGCCTAGAAGCGGGAGCAGATACGCAGTATTTT